There are many counts of the clone carrying this T cell receptor beta chain. Antigen: not known. The sample belongs to a study of early T cells in non-severe SARS-CoV-2 infection. Study-wide background: Chains were unpaired, as sequencing was done on bulk RNA from unsorted whole blood.

Broader study findings: Anti-spike CD8 responses were favored in VDJdb matching, and private and CD4 specificities were missed.

The V gene's germline CDR1 is MDHEN and CDR2 SYDVKM. This CDR3 region has 14 residues. V lost 7 bases, J lost 1 base, and 11 bases lay in between. The TCR library protocol attached unique molecular identifiers to the individual cDNA molecules. TCRdb re-called the 5' RACE reads with MiXCR, one entry per CDR3 protein. The sample carries around 57,000 distinct CDR3 sequences, about 8.2% recorded once. The source material was whole blood. This TCR was recovered from an adult who was a healthcare worker with PCR-confirmed SARS-CoV-2 infection or an uninfected control (not recorded which). V usage is TRBV28 and J usage is TRBJ1-3; D possibly corresponds to TRBD1 (5 bases). CDR3 nucleotide sequence: TGTGCCAGCACCACAGGCGGATCTGGAAACACCATATATTTT. The encoded protein is CASTTGGSGNTIYF.